This paragraph covers one TCR beta chain sequence. The antigen it binds to is not known. The record has no base qualities; no much larger clone is one base away. The record originates from a study of T cells after posttransplantation cyclophosphamide (dated by TCRdb to the mid-2010s). Background on the whole study: The study tracked T cell repertoire reconstitution by TRB sequencing after myeloablative bone marrow transplantation using posttransplantation cyclophosphamide as GVHD prophylaxis. Antigen receptor sequencing covered samples from approximately 38 PTCy-treated patients and over 15 of their related bone marrow donors. Blood from every one of the 30 or so PTCy patients who had 1-year posttransplant specimens underwent TRB sequencing. Up to about 3 additional blood samples from 2 to 5.2 years after transplant were also TRB-sequenced in 3 patients, as was pretransplant blood from several patients. Because TRA and TRB clonality correlated tightly in about 9 samples, the subsequent TCR analyses were limited to TRB only. Public TRB sequences were queried against a database of over 3,000 sequences associated with responses to pathogens, tumor antigens, self-antigens and alloantigens.

The investigation overall reported the following: Donor-recipient similarity was low at 1-2 months but increased during the first year, and donor CD8+ memory clones often dominated later blood repertoires. Across 45 or so patients, TRB clonality was highly associated with recipient CMV seropositivity and CMV reactivation, and PTCy diversity was similar to diversity in CNI/methotrexate controls. The TRB repertoires of T cells infiltrating skin or GI tract showed only limited overlap with the TRB repertoires of T cells in blood.

On the day of marrow donation, related bone marrow donors gave peripheral blood samples. Mononuclear cells from peripheral blood and bone marrow were separated by Ficoll-Hypaque density centrifugation and then cryopreserved. The CDR3 contains 13 residues, cysteine and phenylalanine counted. Only CDR3 DNA is held: 39 bases, read in frame from base 1. V gives up 3 bases and J gives up 0 bases, and the segment between their germline ends measures 6 bases. In the germline V gene, CDR1 corresponds to KGHSH and CDR2 to LQKENI. TRB sequencing used genomic DNA with the immunoSEQ assay at survey resolution or the hsTCRB kit. The study's own analysis went as follows. Initial read processing used immunoSEQ software, and repertoire analyses used the LymphoSeq R package. For each TRB dataset, clonality was calculated as 1 minus normalized Shannon entropy, and the Gini coefficient was computed as well. Phenotypes of unsorted samples were inferred by mapping TRB sequences from sorted subsets of the recipient or donor onto unsorted samples of the same recipient. In its TCRdb copy, this immuneACCESS table keeps in-frame sequences only and misses some clones. Where compared with another copy, unresolved V genes explain less than half of these, and the others have no known cause. V and J calls and clone size are given by that table; D and trimming were obtained from the DNA. This sample holds about 66,000 clones; 93% were observed only once. The ten largest clonotypes hold about 3.1% of the sample.

The chain is made from TRBV18 and TRBJ2-7, with the D gene too uncertain to name. The TCR sequence derives from a woman aged 25 to 39 in good health and a related stem cell transplant donor. Source material: PBMCs. CDR3 region: CASSPSSSYEQYF. The DNA sequence follows: TGTGCCAGCTCACCGAGTAGCTCCTACGAGCAGTACTTC.